The source of this T cell receptor beta chain is a study of OX40 agonist ivuxolimab in advanced cancers. With regard to the full study: Ivuxolimab was a fully human IgG2 agonistic monoclonal antibody targeting the costimulatory receptor OX40 (CD134). Intravenous ivuxolimab was administered to patients every 2 weeks at six dose levels: 0.01, 0.1, 0.3, 1.5, 3 and 10 mg/kg. Of the roughly 52 dose-escalation patients, hepatocellular carcinoma was present in 19, melanoma in approximately 15, renal cell carcinoma in 9 and head and neck cancer in 9. The dose-escalation cohort was 80% to 90% male with a mean age of around 62 years, ranging from roughly 20 to 80. Prior anti-PD-1, anti-PD-L1 or anti-CTLA-4 therapy was permitted, and checkpoint inhibitors had been received by less than 45% of dose-escalation patients. Partial responses were achieved by three dose-escalation patients, of whom one had hepatocellular carcinoma and two had cutaneous melanoma. Peripheral TCRbeta sequencing was intended to test whether TCR sequence diversity was altered and clonal T-cell expansion was caused by ivuxolimab. The paper covers the monotherapy dose-escalation part of the phase I ivuxolimab trial, which included N ≈ 57 patients.

The trial excluded patients who had a history of autoimmune disease or who were on systemic immunosuppression. Peripheral blood for TCR sequencing was drawn from every dose cohort at baseline, at cycle 4 day 1 and at cycle 7 day 1. The samples were taken from a phase I, first-in-human, multicenter, open-label dose-escalation trial of ivuxolimab. Adults with locally advanced or metastatic head and neck squamous cell, hepatocellular, melanoma or renal cell carcinoma were enrolled in the trial. Before TCR sequencing, CD4+ T cells and CD8+ T cells from peripheral blood were sorted into separate populations. At the junction V is shortened by 6 bases and J by 10 bases; bases outside the gene matches: 14. The CDR3 runs 15 residues from the cysteine to the phenylalanine. Kept here is only the CDR3 DNA, which spans 45 bases and is read in frame from base 1. CDR1 and CDR2, per the germline V gene, are ENHRY and SYGVKD.

Broad study findings and their caveats: At doses of 0.1 to 3.0 mg/kg, clonal expansion of both CD4+ and CD8+ T cells in blood was seen between baseline and week 6. The antigen specificity of the peripheral T cells that underwent clonal expansion was not determined. Low levels of normalized T-cell clonal expansion were also shown by some nonresponding patients. After ivuxolimab, CD8+ T cells had more expanded clones than CD4+ T cells on average. In the 0.1-3.0 mg/kg groups, partial responders had among the lowest normalized peripheral clonal expansion, particularly in CD8+ T cells.

Genomic DNA was extracted from sorted cells for sequencing of the TCRbeta CDR3 region. TCRbeta CDR3 regions were sequenced using the immunoSEQ Assay. TCRdb mirrors the immuneACCESS table, restricted to in-frame sequences. Some clones are absent from its copies; in checked studies, under half trace to an unresolved V gene, and the reason for the others is unknown. This sample is represented by roughly 35,000 clones; under 80% of them were singletons. 9.5% to 12% of the sample belongs to the ten largest clones. Worth noting for this clone: Its antigen is currently not known. Within one base of it there is no much larger clone, and no base qualities were kept.

Recombination linked TRBV10-3 to TRBJ2-1; 8 central nucleotides agree with TRBD2. Sequencing used CD4+ or CD8+ T cells sorted from blood, obtained in a trial of the OX40 agonist ivuxolimab. This receptor was obtained from an adult with an advanced solid tumor such as melanoma, head and neck, liver or kidney cancer. CDR3 reads: CAIRPGLEAEGEQFF. The base sequence is TGTGCCATCAGACCGGGACTAGAGGCCGAGGGGGAGCAGTTCTTC.